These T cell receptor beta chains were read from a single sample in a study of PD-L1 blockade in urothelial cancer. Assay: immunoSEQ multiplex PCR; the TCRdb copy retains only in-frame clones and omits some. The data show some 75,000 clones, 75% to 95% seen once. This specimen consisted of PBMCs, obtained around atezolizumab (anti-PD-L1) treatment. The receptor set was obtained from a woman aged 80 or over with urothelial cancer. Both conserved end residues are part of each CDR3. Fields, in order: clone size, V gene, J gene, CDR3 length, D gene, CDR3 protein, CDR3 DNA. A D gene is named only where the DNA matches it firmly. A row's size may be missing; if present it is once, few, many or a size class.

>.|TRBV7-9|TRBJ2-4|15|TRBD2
CASSPQLTSGGVQYF
TGTGCCAGCAGCCCTCAACTCACTAGCGGGGGTGTTCAGTACTTC
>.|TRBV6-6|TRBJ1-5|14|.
CASNTRSPNQPQHF
TGTGCCAGCAATACAAGAAGTCCAAATCAGCCCCAGCATTTT
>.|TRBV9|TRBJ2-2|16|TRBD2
CASSVVLGRDAGELFF
TGTGCCAGCAGCGTAGTACTAGGGAGGGATGCCGGGGAGCTGTTTTTT
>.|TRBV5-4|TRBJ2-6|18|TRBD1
CASSSPGQGISGANVLTF
TGTGCCAGCAGCTCCCCGGGACAGGGTATCTCTGGGGCCAACGTCCTGACTTTC
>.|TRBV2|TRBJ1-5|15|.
CASRSTDSSRQPQHF
TGTGCCAGCAGATCCACTGACAGTTCTCGGCAGCCCCAGCATTTT
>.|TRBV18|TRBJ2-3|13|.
CASSPGQTDTQYF
TGTGCCAGCTCACCCGGACAGACAGATACGCAGTATTTT
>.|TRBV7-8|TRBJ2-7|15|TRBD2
CASSVGLATSYEQYF
TGTGCCAGCAGCGTGGGACTAGCTACCTCCTACGAGCAGTACTTC
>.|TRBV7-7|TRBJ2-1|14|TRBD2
CASALAGGYNEQFF
TGTGCCAGCGCACTAGCGGGGGGATACAATGAGCAGTTCTTC
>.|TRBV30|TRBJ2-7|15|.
CAWSAGTSTVYEQYF
TGTGCCTGGAGTGCCGGGACATCCACTGTCTACGAGCAGTACTTC
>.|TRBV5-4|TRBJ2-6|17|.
CASSFGRASAGANVLTF
TGTGCCAGCAGCTTCGGCAGGGCCTCGGCGGGGGCCAACGTCCTGACTTTC
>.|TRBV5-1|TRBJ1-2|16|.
CASSLAGTGANYGYTF
TGCGCCAGCAGCTTGGCTGGGACGGGAGCTAACTATGGCTACACCTTC
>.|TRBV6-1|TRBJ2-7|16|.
CASSARDSASRSEQYF
TGTGCCAGCAGTGCGCGGGACAGCGCGTCGAGATCGGAGCAGTACTTC
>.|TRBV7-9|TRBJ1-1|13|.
CASTLGGNTEAFF
TGTGCCAGCACCCTAGGGGGGAACACTGAAGCTTTCTTT
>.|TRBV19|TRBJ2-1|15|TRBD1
CASSIGDRGRNEQFF
TGTGCCAGTAGTATAGGAGACAGGGGACGCAATGAGCAGTTCTTC
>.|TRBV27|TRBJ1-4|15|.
CASSLSLSTGGKLFF
TGTGCCAGCAGTTTAAGCCTATCGACAGGAGGAAAACTGTTTTTT
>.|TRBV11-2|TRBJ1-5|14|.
CASSAREGNQPQHF
TGTGCCAGCAGCGCCCGGGAGGGCAATCAGCCCCAGCATTTT
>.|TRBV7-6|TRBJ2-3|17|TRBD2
CASSLISGRPGGNTQYF
TGTGCCAGCAGCTTAATTAGCGGGAGGCCTGGGGGAAATACGCAGTATTTT
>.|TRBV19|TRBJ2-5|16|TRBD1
CASRDLGQGNQETQYF
TGTGCCAGCCGAGACTTGGGACAGGGTAACCAAGAGACCCAGTACTTC
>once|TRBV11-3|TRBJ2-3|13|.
CASSSHRLDTQYF
TGTGCCAGCAGCTCCCACCGACTGGATACGCAGTATTTT
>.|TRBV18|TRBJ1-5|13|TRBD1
CASSVQGDQPQHF
TGTGCCAGCTCAGTACAGGGGGATCAGCCCCAGCATTTT
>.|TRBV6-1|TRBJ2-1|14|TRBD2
CASRLAGENNEQFF
TGTGCCAGCAGGCTAGCGGGGGAAAACAATGAGCAGTTCTTC
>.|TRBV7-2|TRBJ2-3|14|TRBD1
CASSLGTGADTQYF
TGTGCCAGCAGCCTCGGGACAGGGGCCGATACGCAGTATTTT
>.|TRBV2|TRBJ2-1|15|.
CASSGGLARANEQFF
TGTGCCAGCAGTGGTGGGCTAGCGAGAGCGAATGAGCAGTTCTTC
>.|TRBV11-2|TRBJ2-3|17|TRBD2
CASSLSEGTSGTRAQYF
TGTGCCAGCAGCCTATCGGAGGGGACTAGCGGGACACGGGCGCAGTATTTT
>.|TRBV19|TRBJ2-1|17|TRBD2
CASSPLGLASTLGEQFF
TGTGCCAGTAGTCCCTTAGGACTAGCGTCTACCCTCGGGGAGCAGTTCTTC
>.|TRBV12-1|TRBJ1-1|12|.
CASSPVLPRAFF
TGTGCCAGCAGCCCCGTCCTGCCTAGAGCTTTCTTT
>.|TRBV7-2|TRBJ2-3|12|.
CASSPLQDTQYF
TGTGCCAGCAGCCCACTTCAAGATACGCAGTATTTT
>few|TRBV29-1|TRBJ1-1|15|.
CSVAAVGGSSTEAFF
TGCAGCGTTGCTGCGGTTGGAGGGTCGAGCACTGAAGCTTTCTTT
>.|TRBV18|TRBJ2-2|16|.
CASSILRGSDTGELFF
TGTGCCAGCTCAATTCTCAGGGGCTCGGACACCGGGGAGCTGTTTTTT
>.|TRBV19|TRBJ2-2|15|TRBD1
CASRRGQGKTGELFF
TGTGCCAGTAGGAGGGGACAGGGGAAGACCGGGGAGCTGTTTTTT
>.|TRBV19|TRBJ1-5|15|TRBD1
CASSTQGQTNQPQHF
TGTGCCAGTAGTACCCAGGGACAGACCAATCAGCCCCAGCATTTT
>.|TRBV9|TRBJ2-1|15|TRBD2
CASSLGLAVINEQFF
TGTGCCAGCAGTCTTGGACTAGCGGTCATCAATGAGCAGTTCTTC
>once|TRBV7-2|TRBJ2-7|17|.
CASSLGPARGRSYEQYF
TGTGCCAGCAGCTTAGGCCCTGCACGGGGAAGGTCCTACGAGCAGTACTTC
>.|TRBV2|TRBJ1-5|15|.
CASSNRILSNQPQHF
TGTGCCAGCAGCAACAGGATTCTAAGCAATCAGCCCCAGCATTTT
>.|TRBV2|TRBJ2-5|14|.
CASSPPSARETQYF
TGTGCCAGCAGCCCCCCTAGCGCTAGGGAGACCCAGTACTTC
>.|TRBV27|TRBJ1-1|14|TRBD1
CASSLGGPRDSSFF
TGTGCCAGCAGTTTAGGGGGGCCCAGGGACAGTTCTTTCTTT
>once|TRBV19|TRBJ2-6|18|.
CASSIRGLLLTGANVLTF
TGTGCCAGTAGTATCAGGGGTCTACTTCTCACTGGGGCCAACGTCCTGACTTTC
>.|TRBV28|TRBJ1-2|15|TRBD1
CASSSGTGLDYGYTF
TGTGCCAGCAGTTCCGGGACAGGTTTGGACTATGGCTACACCTTC
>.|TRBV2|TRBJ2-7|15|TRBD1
CAHSDGDRGPYEQYF
TGTGCCCACAGCGACGGGGACAGGGGCCCCTACGAGCAGTACTTC
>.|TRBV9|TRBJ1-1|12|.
CASSAGGTEAFF
TGTGCCAGCAGCGCCGGGGGGACGGAAGCTTTCTTT
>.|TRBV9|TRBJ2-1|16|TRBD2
CASSPSGSIVGNEQFF
TGTGCCAGCTCCCCTAGCGGGAGTATTGTTGGCAATGAGCAGTTCTTC
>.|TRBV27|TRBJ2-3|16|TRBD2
CASSLMAGGSQDTQYF
TGTGCCAGCAGTTTAATGGCGGGAGGTTCCCAAGATACGCAGTATTTT